One and the same sample provided the 28 T cell receptor beta chains below, sequenced in a study of T cells expressing NK-cell markers. TCRdb derives one entry per CDR3 protein from the 5' RACE reads, leaving out DNA. The sample is made up of about 540,000 distinct CDR3 sequences, and the top ten hold 3.5% to 4.5% of it. The specimen sequenced was blood T cells: a sorted CD56 or NKG2C T cell subset, CD4+ or CD8+ T cells, or bulk PBMC T cells (not recorded which). The receptor source for this set is a man aged 18-30 years in good health.

The chain links TRBV24-1 to TRBJ2-7; lacking DNA, the TRBD2 call made by TCRdb goes unchecked. Germline V gene lookup returns CDR1 KGHDR and CDR2 SFDVKD. CDR3 size: 14 residues. This CDR3 reads CATSPTSGSYEQYF.

The rearrangement uses TRBV11-2 and TRBJ2-1; TCRdb picks TRBD2, but there is no DNA to check that call. Germline V lookup: CDR1 SGHAT, CDR2 FQNNGV. The CDR3 extends over 15 amino acids. The CDR3 spells CASSLDGTSGSIQFF.

The CDR3 reads CASSLLGGQNTGELFF. V usage is TRBV5-6 and J usage is TRBJ2-2; the D gene TCRdb calls, TRBD1, cannot be checked with no DNA. The germline V gene has CDR1 SGHDT and CDR2 YYEEEE. The CDR3 has 16 residues.

V gene TRBV29-1 combines with J gene TRBJ1-2. Germline-derived CDR1 and CDR2 are SQVTM and ANQGSEA. CDR3 size: 12 residues. The CDR3 reads CSVDVGVSGYTF.

This rearrangement joins TRBV30 to TRBJ1-4; without DNA, the TCRdb call of TRBD1 cannot be checked. The V gene's germline CDR1 is GTSNPN and CDR2 SVGIG (reference sequence). The CDR3 contains 14 residues. The CDR3 reads CAWRPGRAREKLFF.

The J gene is TRBJ2-5, the V gene TRBV3-1; TCRdb's D gene call, TRBD1, goes unchecked for lack of DNA. From germline, CDR1 is LGHDT and CDR2 YNNKEL (reference sequence). This CDR3 spans 13 amino acids. The CDR3 reads CASSLSTGSRGYF.

CDR3 protein: CASSFEASRPGELFF. The chain combines TRBV12-3 or TRBV12-4 with TRBJ2-2; TCRdb's D gene call, TRBD2, goes unchecked for lack of DNA. This CDR3 contains 15 residues.

The CDR3 spells CASSMLGGIDEQYF. The chain recombines TRBV5-5 with TRBJ2-7; the TRBD2 assignment by TCRdb is unverifiable without DNA. The CDR3 has 14 amino acids. From germline, CDR1 is SGHKS and CDR2 YYEKEE (reference sequence).

The chain has TRBV12-3 or TRBV12-4 and TRBJ2-7; TCRdb outputs TRBD2, but without DNA this stays unchecked. The CDR3 is 14 amino acids. The chain's CDR3 is CASSFGRFSYEQYF.

This chain links TRBV12-3 or TRBV12-4 with TRBJ1-2; no DNA is available, so the TRBD1 call from TCRdb remains unchecked. This CDR3 contains 14 residues. This chain's CDR3 is CASSLRAGEYGYTF.

The CDR3 loop is CASKDRAYSNQPQHF. The V and J genes are TRBV6-1 and TRBJ1-5; TCRdb returns TRBD1, unconfirmable since there is no DNA. The CDR3 is 15 residues long. Germline CDR1 is MNHNS and CDR2 is SASEGT.

V usage is TRBV27 and J usage is TRBJ2-2; without DNA, the TCRdb call of TRBD2 cannot be checked. CDR1 is MNHEY, CDR2 SMNVEV, per germline (reference sequence). This CDR3 has 17 residues. CDR3 protein: CASSGLAGVGSTGELFF.

This chain uses TRBV6-5 with TRBJ2-3; absent DNA, TCRdb's TRBD1 call cannot be checked. CDR1 and CDR2 (germline): MNHEY, SVGAGI. The CDR3 contains 16 residues. CDR3 protein: CASSYPGQGAADTQYF.

V gene TRBV12-3 or TRBV12-4 combines with J gene TRBJ1-6; there is no DNA to check the TCRdb D call of TRBD1. The CDR3 has 11 residues. The CDR3 loop is CASSFSGTLHF.

V is TRBV14 and J is TRBJ2-1; TCRdb designates TRBD1, a call that cannot be tested without DNA. CDR1 and CDR2 from the germline V gene are SGHDN and FVKESK. The CDR3 has 16 amino acids. The CDR3: CASSQAGRDPGNEQFF.

The chain recombines TRBV12-3 or TRBV12-4 with TRBJ2-2. The length of the CDR3 is 15 residues. The CDR3 loop reads CASSFGLRNTGELFF.

The gene calls are TRBV4-3 and TRBJ2-1; TCRdb's assignment of TRBD2 cannot be checked, as there is no DNA. There are 13 residues in the CDR3. CDR1 and CDR2 (germline): LGHNA, YSLEER. The chain's CDR3 is CASSQDGSNEQFF.

V and J are TRBV27 and TRBJ2-4. Germline V gene sequence: CDR1 MNHEY, CDR2 SMNVEV (reference sequence). This CDR3 contains 14 residues. The chain's CDR3 is CASRGGVAKNIQYF.

The V gene is TRBV5-6, the J gene TRBJ2-6; TCRdb names TRBD1, which stays unverified in the absence of DNA. CDR1 is SGHDT and CDR2 is YYEEEE in the germline V gene. The CDR3 has 17 amino acids. Here the CDR3 reads CASSPQGDQLGANVLTF.

The chain carries TRBV24-1 and TRBJ2-2; TCRdb selects TRBD2, and the lack of DNA leaves this call unchecked. Per germline, CDR1 KGHDR and CDR2 SFDVKD. This CDR3 is 16 amino acids long. CDR3 amino acids: CATSDLAGGNTGELFF.

This chain connects TRBV4-1 to TRBJ2-3; TCRdb calls TRBD2, which cannot be checked without DNA. The CDR3 totals 15 residues. Per germline, CDR1 MGHRA and CDR2 YSYEKL. The CDR3 sequence: CASSQEGSRTDTQYF.

The CDR3 sequence: CASSPQGNEQFF. V is TRBV18 and J is TRBJ2-1. The CDR3 runs 12 residues. The germline V gene encodes CDR1 KGHSH and CDR2 LQKENI.

This chain links TRBV12-3 or TRBV12-4 with TRBJ2-3; the D call from TCRdb, TRBD1, cannot be confirmed without DNA. The CDR3 length is 14 residues. The CDR3 reads CASSRRGLTDTQYF.

This chain uses TRBV7-9 with TRBJ2-7; TCRdb calls TRBD1, which cannot be checked without DNA. This CDR3 region has 13 residues. Per the germline V gene, CDR1 is SEHNR and CDR2 is FQNEAQ (reference sequence). This chain's CDR3 is CASGGREGYEQYF.

The genes are TRBV4-1 and TRBJ2-3. This CDR3 is built from 15 residues. Per the germline V gene, CDR1 is MGHRA and CDR2 is YSYEKL. This CDR3 reads CASSQDGGSGDTQYF.

V and J are TRBV7-2 and TRBJ2-3; TCRdb reports TRBD1, a call that lacks DNA to check it against. This CDR3 spans 16 amino acids. Germline V gene lookup returns CDR1 SGHTA and CDR2 FQGNSA. The CDR3 reads CASSLFSRAITDTQYF.

This chain links TRBV20-1 with TRBJ1-5; the TCRdb call, TRBD1, lacks DNA for checking. CDR1 is DFQATT and CDR2 is SNEGSKA in the germline V gene (reference sequence). The CDR3 runs to 15 residues. The chain's CDR3 is CSARDPRTRPGPQHF.

The CDR3: CASSYLSRADRNNEQFF. The rearrangement links TRBV6-5 to TRBJ2-1; TCRdb's D gene call, TRBD1, goes unchecked for lack of DNA. Germline V CDR1 and CDR2: MNHEY, SVGAGI. The CDR3 consists of 17 residues.